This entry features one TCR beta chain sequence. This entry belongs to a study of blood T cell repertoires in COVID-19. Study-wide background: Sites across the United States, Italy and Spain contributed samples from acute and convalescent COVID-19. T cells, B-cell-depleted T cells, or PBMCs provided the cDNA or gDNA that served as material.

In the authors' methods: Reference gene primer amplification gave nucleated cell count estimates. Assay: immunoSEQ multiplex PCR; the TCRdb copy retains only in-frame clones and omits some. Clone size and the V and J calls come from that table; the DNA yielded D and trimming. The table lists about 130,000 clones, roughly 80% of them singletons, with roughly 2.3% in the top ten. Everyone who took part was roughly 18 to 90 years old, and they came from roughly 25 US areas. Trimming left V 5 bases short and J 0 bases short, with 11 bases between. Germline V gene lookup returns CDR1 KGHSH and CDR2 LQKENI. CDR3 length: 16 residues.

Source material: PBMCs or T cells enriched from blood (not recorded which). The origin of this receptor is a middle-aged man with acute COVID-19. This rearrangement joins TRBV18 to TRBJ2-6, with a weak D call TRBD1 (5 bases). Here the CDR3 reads CASSSFRVSGANVLTF. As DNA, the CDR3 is TGTGCCAGCTCAAGTTTCAGGGTCTCTGGGGCCAACGTCCTGACTTTC.